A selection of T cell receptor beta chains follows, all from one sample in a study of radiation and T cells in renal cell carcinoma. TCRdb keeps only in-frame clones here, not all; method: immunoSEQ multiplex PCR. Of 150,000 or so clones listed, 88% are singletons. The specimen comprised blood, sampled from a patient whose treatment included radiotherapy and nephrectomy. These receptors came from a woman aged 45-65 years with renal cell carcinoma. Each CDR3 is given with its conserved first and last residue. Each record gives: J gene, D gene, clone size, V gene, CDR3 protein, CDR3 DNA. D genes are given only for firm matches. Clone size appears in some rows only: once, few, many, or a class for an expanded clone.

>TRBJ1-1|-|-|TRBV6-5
CASRLDRSMNTEAFF
TGTGCCAGCAGACTGGACCGGTCAATGAACACTGAAGCTTTCTTT
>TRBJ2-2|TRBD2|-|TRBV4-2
CASSQQAGANTGELFF
TGTGCCAGCAGCCAACAAGCGGGGGCGAACACCGGGGAGCTGTTTTTT
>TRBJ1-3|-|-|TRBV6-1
CASSHPGLSGNTIYF
TGTGCCAGCAGTCATCCGGGTCTCTCTGGAAACACCATATATTTT
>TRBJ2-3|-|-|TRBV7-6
CASSLGGQKDTQYF
TGTGCCAGCAGCTTAGGAGGCCAGAAAGATACGCAGTATTTT
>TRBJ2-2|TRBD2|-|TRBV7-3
CASSETSGGPTGELFF
TGTGCCAGCAGCGAGACTAGCGGGGGGCCCACCGGGGAGCTGTTTTTT
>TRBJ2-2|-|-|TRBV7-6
CASSVRLEGSGELFF
TGTGCCAGCAGCGTGAGACTAGAGGGTTCGGGGGAGCTGTTTTTT
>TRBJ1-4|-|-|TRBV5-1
CASSLGPAGDEKLFF
TGCGCCAGCAGCTTGGGGCCCGCGGGGGATGAAAAACTGTTTTTT
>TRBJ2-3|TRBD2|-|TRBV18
CASSPLYLAGGPSTDTQYF
TGTGCCAGCTCACCACTGTATCTAGCGGGGGGGCCTAGCACAGATACGCAGTATTTT
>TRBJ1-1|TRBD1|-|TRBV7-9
CASTPTGVRTEAFF
TGTGCCAGCACCCCGACAGGGGTAAGGACTGAAGCTTTCTTT
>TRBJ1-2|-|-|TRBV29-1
CSVGGGGRDYGYTF
TGCAGCGTTGGGGGAGGGGGTAGGGATTATGGCTACACCTTC
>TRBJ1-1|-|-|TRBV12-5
CASGVGDFAFF
TGTGCTAGTGGTGTGGGAGACTTTGCTTTCTTT
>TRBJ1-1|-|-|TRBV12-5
CASGFKVNTEAFF
TGTGCTAGTGGTTTTAAAGTGAACACTGAAGCTTTCTTT
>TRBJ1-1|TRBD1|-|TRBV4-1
CASRVGTAKILNTEAFF
TGCGCCAGCAGGGTCGGGACAGCAAAAATTCTCAACACTGAAGCTTTCTTT
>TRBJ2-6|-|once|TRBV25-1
CASSEFGAGANVLTF
TGTGCCAGCAGTGAATTCGGGGCTGGGGCCAACGTCCTGACTTTC
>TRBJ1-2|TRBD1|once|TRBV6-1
CASSVRDRENYGYTF
TGTGCCAGCAGTGTCCGGGACAGGGAGAACTATGGCTACACCTTC
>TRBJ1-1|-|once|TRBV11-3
CASSLAGHTEAFF
TGTGCCAGCAGCTTAGCCGGTCACACTGAAGCTTTCTTT
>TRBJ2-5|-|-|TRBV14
CASSQLRGETQYF
TGTGCCAGCAGCCAACTCCGAGGAGAGACCCAGTACTTC
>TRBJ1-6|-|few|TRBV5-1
CASRDRDSYNSPLHF
TGCGCCAGCAGAGACAGAGACTCCTATAATTCACCCCTCCACTTT
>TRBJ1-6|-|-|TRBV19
CASSMGGSSSPLHF
TGTGCCAGTAGTATGGGGGGGTCTAGTTCACCCCTCCACTTT
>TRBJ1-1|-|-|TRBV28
CASSSPLEAAEAFF
TGTGCCAGCAGTTCCCCTCTTGAGGCCGCTGAAGCTTTCTTT
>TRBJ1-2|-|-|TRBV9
CASSVIQGNYGYTF
TGTGCCAGCAGCGTTATACAGGGCAACTATGGCTACACCTTC
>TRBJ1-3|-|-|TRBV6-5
CASSYSRDSGNTIYF
TGTGCCAGCAGTTACTCACGAGACTCTGGAAACACCATATATTTT
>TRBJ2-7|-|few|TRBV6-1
CATDIAYEQYF
TGTGCCACCGACATCGCCTACGAGCAGTACTTC
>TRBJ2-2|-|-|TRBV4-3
CASSLGTNTGELFF
TGCGCCAGCAGCCTGGGGACGAACACCGGGGAGCTGTTTTTT